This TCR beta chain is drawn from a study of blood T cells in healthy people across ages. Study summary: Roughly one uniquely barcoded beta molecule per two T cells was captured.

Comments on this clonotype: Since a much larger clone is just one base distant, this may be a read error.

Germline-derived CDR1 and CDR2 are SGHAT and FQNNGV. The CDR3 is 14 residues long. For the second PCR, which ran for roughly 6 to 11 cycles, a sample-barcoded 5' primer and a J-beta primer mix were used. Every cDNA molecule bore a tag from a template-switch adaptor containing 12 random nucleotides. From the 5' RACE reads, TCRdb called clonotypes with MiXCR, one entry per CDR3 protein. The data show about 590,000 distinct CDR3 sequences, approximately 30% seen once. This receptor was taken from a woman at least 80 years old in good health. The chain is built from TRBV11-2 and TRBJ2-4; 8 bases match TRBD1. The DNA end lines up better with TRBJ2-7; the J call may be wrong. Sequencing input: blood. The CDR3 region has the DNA TGTGCCAGCAGCCTGACAGGGGAACGAGGCGAGCAGTACTTC. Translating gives CASSLTGERGEQYF.